Listed below are T cell receptor beta chains from one sample, sequenced in a study of blood T cell repertoires in COVID-19. Profiled with immunoSEQ multiplex PCR; TCRdb holds only in-frame clones, not every one. The sample yields about 230,000 clones, around 81% seen once. Sample: peripheral blood. The receptors come from a man in his fifties with active or convalescent COVID-19. Each CDR3 is given with its conserved first and last residue. The order of the fields is CDR3 DNA, CDR3 protein, D gene, J gene, CDR3 length, clone size, V gene. A D gene is named only where the DNA matches it firmly. Some rows mark clone size as missing; the rest say once, few, many or name a class of expanded clone.

CDR3nt: TGTGCCAGCAGCTTGGTGGGTTCTAGCTCACCCCTCCACTTT
CDR3aa: CASSLVGSSSPLHF
d_gene: .
j_gene: TRBJ1-6
len: 14
abundance: .
v_gene: TRBV5-6

CDR3nt: TGCGCCAGCAGCTTGGCAGGGGGTATGAACACTGAAGCTTTCTTT
CDR3aa: CASSLAGGMNTEAFF
d_gene: TRBD1
j_gene: TRBJ1-1
len: 15
abundance: once
v_gene: TRBV5-1

CDR3nt: TGTGCCAGTAGCTCCGGGATCTACGAGCAGTACTTC
CDR3aa: CASSSGIYEQYF
d_gene: .
j_gene: TRBJ2-7
len: 12
abundance: once
v_gene: TRBV19

CDR3nt: TGTGCCAGCAGCGCAGTGATTCAAGAGACCCAGTACTTC
CDR3aa: CASSAVIQETQYF
d_gene: .
j_gene: TRBJ2-5
len: 13
abundance: .
v_gene: TRBV7-3

CDR3nt: TGTGCCAGCAAGACAGGGGATGGCTCCTACGAGCAGTACTTC
CDR3aa: CASKTGDGSYEQYF
d_gene: TRBD1
j_gene: TRBJ2-7
len: 14
abundance: once
v_gene: TRBV7-9

CDR3nt: TGCGCCAGCAGCCCAGGAGGACTAGCGGCCTTGGGGAACAATGAGCAGTTCTTC
CDR3aa: CASSPGGLAALGNNEQFF
d_gene: TRBD2
j_gene: TRBJ2-1
len: 18
abundance: .
v_gene: TRBV4-1

CDR3nt: TGTGCCAGCAGTTCATATAGCGAGCAGTACTTC
CDR3aa: CASSSYSEQYF
d_gene: .
j_gene: TRBJ2-7
len: 11
abundance: .
v_gene: TRBV27

CDR3nt: TGTGCCAGCAGCCCCCAGGGGGGCACAGATCAGCCCCAGCATTTT
CDR3aa: CASSPQGGTDQPQHF
d_gene: TRBD1
j_gene: TRBJ1-5
len: 15
abundance: .
v_gene: TRBV7-3

CDR3nt: TGCGCCAGCAGCTCCATAGCGGGGGGCCCTCAGAGTGAGCAGTTCTTC
CDR3aa: CASSSIAGGPQSEQFF
d_gene: TRBD2
j_gene: TRBJ2-1
len: 16
abundance: .
v_gene: TRBV5-1

CDR3nt: TGTGCCAGCAGCTCCCCCCGGGGGGTCGGGACTAATGAAAAACTGTTTTTT
CDR3aa: CASSSPRGVGTNEKLFF
d_gene: .
j_gene: TRBJ1-4
len: 17
abundance: once
v_gene: TRBV5-6

CDR3nt: TGTGCCAGCAGCTTACTTAGCACAGATACGCAGTATTTT
CDR3aa: CASSLLSTDTQYF
d_gene: .
j_gene: TRBJ2-3
len: 13
abundance: .
v_gene: TRBV7-9

CDR3nt: TGCGCCAGCAGCTGGACAATCCAAGAGACCCAGTACTTC
CDR3aa: CASSWTIQETQYF
d_gene: .
j_gene: TRBJ2-5
len: 13
abundance: few
v_gene: TRBV5-1

CDR3nt: TGCGCCAGCAGCCAAGATGCTGGGGCTGTAGGTGAAAAACTGTTTTTT
CDR3aa: CASSQDAGAVGEKLFF
d_gene: .
j_gene: TRBJ1-4
len: 16
abundance: .
v_gene: TRBV4-1

CDR3nt: TGTGCCAGCAGCTTGACTAGCGGGGGCAACCAAGAGACCCAGTACTTC
CDR3aa: CASSLTSGGNQETQYF
d_gene: TRBD2
j_gene: TRBJ2-5
len: 16
abundance: few
v_gene: TRBV7-2

CDR3nt: TGTGCCAGCAGACAGGGACAGATGAACACTGAAGCTTTCTTT
CDR3aa: CASRQGQMNTEAFF
d_gene: TRBD1
j_gene: TRBJ1-1
len: 14
abundance: .
v_gene: TRBV5-4